The clone carrying this TCR beta chain was observed at least ten times. The antigen is not known. Unique molecular identifiers, one per molecule, were present on every TCR cDNA molecule. TCRdb reprocessed the 5' RACE reads via MiXCR and lists one record per CDR3 protein. The sample yields tens of thousands of distinct CDR3 sequences, 10% to 15% seen once. The entry originates in a study of spatial heterogeneity in lung cancer. General study points: Ubiquitous expanded tumor TCRs were seen in blood more at resection than at follow-up.

CDR1 is MNHNS and CDR2 is SASEGT in the germline V gene. Trimming removed 4 bases at V and 0 bases at J, with 6 bases between. The CDR3 contains 13 residues. As to time point: sample taken at primary tumor resection. Whole RNA from tumor, nontumor lung or frozen PBMC was sequenced unsorted. The chain couples TRBV6-1 to TRBJ1-1; D remains unclear. The receptor comes from a male donor with early-stage non-small cell lung cancer. The material was PBMCs, obtained at surgery. CDR3 protein: CASSASMNTEAFF. The CDR3 region has the DNA TGTGCCAGCAGTGCTTCCATGAACACTGAAGCTTTCTTT.